Listed here are 8 T cell receptor beta chains from one sample, sequenced in a study of blood T cell repertoires in COVID-19. Profiling relied on immunoSEQ multiplex PCR, and the TCRdb table lists in-frame clones only, not all of them. The sample carries about 60,000 clones, approximately 80% recorded once. Sequencing input: peripheral blood. The origin of the receptors is a man aged 60-69 years with acute or convalescent COVID-19.

The gene calls are TRBV7-9 and TRBJ2-3; TRBD2 is a possible D gene (6 bases). V was shortened by 4 bases and J by 0 bases, with 17 bases between the two germline ends. CDR3 size: 17 residues. Germline-derived CDR1 and CDR2 are SEHNR and FQNEAQ (reference sequence). CDR3 in DNA: TGTGCCAGCAGCTCCGGCGGGGCGCCTTTTAGCACAGATACGCAGTATTTT. Residues: CASSSGGAPFSTDTQYF.

This CDR3 reads CASSFGPGSEKLFF. The CDR3 DNA follows: TGTGCCAGCAGTTTTGGGCCCGGTAGTGAAAAACTGTTTTTT. The chain couples TRBV28 to TRBJ1-4, with D unclear. The CDR3 length is 14 residues. Trimming stripped 3 bases from V and 7 bases from J, with 12 bases between. The germline V gene encodes CDR1 MDHEN and CDR2 SYDVKM.

The chain has TRBV10-3 and TRBJ1-1; 8 positions agree with TRBD1. CDR3 length: 13 residues. Germline CDR1 and CDR2: ENHRY and SYGVKD. Trimming at V came to 6 bases and at J to 3 bases, leaving 3 bases not matched to a gene. The CDR3 region has the DNA TGTGCCATCAGCAGGGGGCAGGACACTGAAGCTTTCTTT. Protein product: CAISRGQDTEAFF.

The rearrangement joins TRBV28 to TRBJ2-7; D is uncertain. Trimming stripped 2 bases from V and 3 bases from J, with 5 bases between. Germline V gene lookup returns CDR1 MDHEN and CDR2 SYDVKM. This CDR3 contains 12 residues. The CDR3 region has the DNA TGTGCCAGCAGTTTAGTAGTCTACGAGCAGTACTTC. Protein sequence: CASSLVVYEQYF.

This clone was found a few times. The chain recombines TRBV2 with TRBJ1-5; D is undetermined. Trimming took off 3 bases at V and 7 bases at J, with 7 bases between the two ends. The CDR3 length is 12 residues. Germline V gene lookup returns CDR1 SNHLY and CDR2 FYNNEI. CDR3 coding DNA: TGTGCCAGCAGTGAGGAGGTCCAGCCCCAGCATTTT. This sequence encodes CASSEEVQPQHF.

The chain links TRBV5-4 to TRBJ1-2; TRBD1 matches 7 bases. Germline CDR1 is SGHNT and CDR2 is YYREEE (reference sequence). The CDR3 extends over 13 amino acids. V shed 2 bases, J shed 3 bases, and the junction held 1 base outside the gene matches. CDR3 in amino acids: CASSFDRDYGYTF. DNA of the CDR3: TGTGCCAGCAGCTTCGACAGGGACTATGGCTACACCTTC.

The rearrangement uses TRBV5-4 and TRBJ2-1; TRBD2 agrees at 7 bases. J gave up 5 bases and V 3 bases, and 8 bases lay outside the gene matches. Germline CDR1 and CDR2: SGHNT and YYREEE (reference sequence). The CDR3 sequence is 15 residues long. The CDR3 DNA is TGTGCCAGCAGCTGGGGGTCCCGGGGGGACAATGAGCAGTTCTTC. Protein product: CASSWGSRGDNEQFF.

The chain carries TRBV5-1 and TRBJ2-7; a possible D gene is TRBD1 (6 bases). V lost 7 bases and J lost 5, with 16 bases in between. There are 13 residues in the CDR3. Germline lookup yields CDR1 SGHRS and CDR2 YFSETQ. CDR3 in DNA: TGCGCCAGCTCCCCTACAGGGTTTAACGAGCAGTACTTC. It codes for CASSPTGFNEQYF.